These T cell receptor beta chains were read from a single sample in a study of cytomegalovirus exposure and HLA in healthy donors. Data came from immunoSEQ multiplex PCR; TCRdb stores just in-frame clones and leaves some out. The sample has 200,000 to 300,000 clones, less than 95% seen once. The sample comprised PBMCs. Every receptor here comes from a woman aged 25 to 39 in good health and CMV-seronegative. Each CDR3 is given with its conserved first and last residue. The D gene is left open where the match is weak. A clone size is listed for some rows: how often the clone was seen (once, few, many), or a class if it is expanded.

TRBJ2-7 TRBD1 . TRBV6-1 TGTGCCAGCAGTGAAGCAGGCAGGGGGTACGAGCAGTACTTC CASSEAGRGYEQYF
TRBJ2-1 . . TRBV11-2 TGTGCCAGCAGCCGAGGGGTACTCGGGGAGCAGTTCTTC CASSRGVLGEQFF
TRBJ2-2 . once TRBV28 TGTGCCAGCAGTGTAGAGAACGGGGACACCGGGGAGCTGTTTTTT CASSVENGDTGELFF
TRBJ2-3 TRBD2 . TRBV27 TGTGCCAGCAGTGTAAGACTAGCGGGTCTCACAGATACGCAGTATTTT CASSVRLAGLTDTQYF
TRBJ1-4 . . TRBV5-1 TGCGCCAGCAGCTTCGGACACATAGCAACTAATGAAAAACTGTTTTTT CASSFGHIATNEKLFF
TRBJ2-5 . . TRBV9 TGTGCCAGCAGCACCCCCGGGGGCGGCCAAGAGACCCAGTACTTC CASSTPGGGQETQYF
TRBJ1-2 TRBD1 . TRBV28 TGTGCCAGCAGTTTAAGAACAGGGGGATCTAATGGCTACACCTTC CASSLRTGGSNGYTF
TRBJ2-1 . . TRBV21-1 TGTGCCAGCAGCTCACAGGGTAATGAGCAGTTCTTC CASSSQGNEQFF
TRBJ2-7 TRBD1 . TRBV29-1 TGCAGCGTTGTACAGGGGAACTCCTACGAGCAGTACTTC CSVVQGNSYEQYF
TRBJ1-5 . . TRBV4-1 TGCGCCAGCAGCCAAGATGTGGTTGGTAGCAATCAGCCCCAGCATTTT CASSQDVVGSNQPQHF
TRBJ2-3 . . TRBV20-1 TGCAGTGCTAGGAAGGGAGATACGCAGTATTTT CSARKGDTQYF
TRBJ2-5 . . TRBV27 TGTGCCAGCAGCCACTCCGGGGGCCCAGAGACCCAGTACTTC CASSHSGGPETQYF
TRBJ2-7 . . TRBV28 TGTGCCAGCAGTTTCGGGCTCAACTCCTACGAGCAGTACTTC CASSFGLNSYEQYF
TRBJ2-3 TRBD2 . TRBV7-2 TGTGCCAGCAGCCCCTTTGGAGCGGGAGAGGTGGATACGCAGTATTTT CASSPFGAGEVDTQYF
TRBJ2-3 . . TRBV30 TGTGCCTGGAGTGTGAGTAGCACAGATACGCAGTATTTT CAWSVSSTDTQYF